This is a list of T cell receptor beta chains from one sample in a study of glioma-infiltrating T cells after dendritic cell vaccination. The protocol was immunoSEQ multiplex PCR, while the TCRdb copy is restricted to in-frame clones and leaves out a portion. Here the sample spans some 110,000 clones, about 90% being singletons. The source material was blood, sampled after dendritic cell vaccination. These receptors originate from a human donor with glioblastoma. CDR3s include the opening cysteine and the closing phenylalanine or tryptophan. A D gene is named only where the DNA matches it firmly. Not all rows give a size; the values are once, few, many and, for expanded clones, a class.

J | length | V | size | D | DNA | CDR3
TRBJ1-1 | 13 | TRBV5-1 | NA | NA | TGCGCCAGCAGCTTGCAGGGTGGAACTGAAGCTTTCTTT | CASSLQGGTEAFF
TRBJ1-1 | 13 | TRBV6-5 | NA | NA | TGTGCCAGCAGTTACTCATCGGGGTCTGAAGCTTTCTTT | CASSYSSGSEAFF
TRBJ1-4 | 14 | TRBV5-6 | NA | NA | TGTGCCAGCAGCTTGAGGAGGGTGGATGAAAAACTGTTTTTT | CASSLRRVDEKLFF
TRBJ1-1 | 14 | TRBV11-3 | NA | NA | TGTGCCAGCAGCTTAAGGGGTATGAACACTGAAGCTTTCTTT | CASSLRGMNTEAFF
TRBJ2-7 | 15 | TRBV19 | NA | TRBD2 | TGTGCCAGTACCCTGGGGACTAGCGGGAGCTACGAGCAGTACTTC | CASTLGTSGSYEQYF
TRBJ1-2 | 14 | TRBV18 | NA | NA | TGTGCCAGCTCACCAGACAGGTTACCCTATGGCTACACCTTC | CASSPDRLPYGYTF
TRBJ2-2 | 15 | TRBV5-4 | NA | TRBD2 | TGTGCCAGCAGCCTCGCAGCGGGAGGCGCCGGGGAGCTGTTTTTT | CASSLAAGGAGELFF
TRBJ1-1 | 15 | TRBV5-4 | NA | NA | TGTGCCAGCAGCTTCGGCGGATTGGGGGGGACTGAAGCTTTCTTT | CASSFGGLGGTEAFF
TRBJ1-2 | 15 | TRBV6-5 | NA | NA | TGTGCCAGCAGTTACTCTGGAGGGGTAGGAACGGGCTACACCTTC | CASSYSGGVGTGYTF
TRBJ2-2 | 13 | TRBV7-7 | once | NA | TGTGCTAGCAGCTCACTCAACCCCGGGGAGCTGTTTTTT | CASSSLNPGELFF
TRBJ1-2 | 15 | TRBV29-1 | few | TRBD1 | TGCAGCGTTGAGGCAGGGGGCGTTAGTAGCTATGGCTACACCTTC | CSVEAGGVSSYGYTF
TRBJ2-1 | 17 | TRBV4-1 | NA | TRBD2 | TGCGCCAGCAGCCACGCAACTAGCGGGGGGATGTACAATGAGCAGTTCTTC | CASSHATSGGMYNEQFF
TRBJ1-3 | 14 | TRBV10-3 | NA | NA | TGTGCCATCCTCGGCGGACAGATTGGAAACACCATATATTTT | CAILGGQIGNTIYF
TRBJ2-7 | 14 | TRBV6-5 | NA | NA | TGTGCCAGCAGCCAAGACATTCCCGCCTACGAGCAGTACTTC | CASSQDIPAYEQYF
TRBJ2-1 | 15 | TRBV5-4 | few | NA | TGTGCCAGCAGCTTTTGGGACACCCCTTTCAATGAGCAGTTCTTC | CASSFWDTPFNEQFF
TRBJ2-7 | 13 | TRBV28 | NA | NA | TGTGCCAGCAGTTTGCCCCTAACCTACGAGCAGTACTTC | CASSLPLTYEQYF
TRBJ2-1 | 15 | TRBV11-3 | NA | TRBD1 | TGTGCCAGCAGCTTAGGGACAGGGGGCTACAATGAGCAGTTCTTC | CASSLGTGGYNEQFF
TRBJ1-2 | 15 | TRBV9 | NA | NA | TGTGCCAGCAGCGTAGGGGGGGACTTCGAAGGTGGCTACACCTTC | CASSVGGDFEGGYTF
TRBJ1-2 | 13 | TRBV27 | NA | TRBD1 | TGTGCCAGCAGTCCGGACAGGGGGCATGGCTACACCTTC | CASSPDRGHGYTF
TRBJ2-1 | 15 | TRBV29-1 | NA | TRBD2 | TGCAGCGCACACTCGGGACTAGCGGGAGAAATAGGGCAGTTCTTC | CSAHSGLAGEIGQFF
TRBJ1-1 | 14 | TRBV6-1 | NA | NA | TGTGCCAGCAGGTTGACAGATCTGAACACTGAAGCTTTCTTT | CASRLTDLNTEAFF
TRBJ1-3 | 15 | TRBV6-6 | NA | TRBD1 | TGTGCCAGCAGTTACGATAGGGGGCCTGGAAACACCATATATTTT | CASSYDRGPGNTIYF
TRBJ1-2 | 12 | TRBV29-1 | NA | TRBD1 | TGCAGCGCCGAGGACAGGGGAGACGGCTACACCTTC | CSAEDRGDGYTF
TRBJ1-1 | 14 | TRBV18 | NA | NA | TGTGCCAGCTCCCCGGGAGCCCTAGCCACTGAAGCTTTCTTT | CASSPGALATEAFF
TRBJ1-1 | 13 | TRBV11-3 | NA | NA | TGTGCCAGCAGCTTGTTAAGAGACACTGAAGCTTTCTTT | CASSLLRDTEAFF
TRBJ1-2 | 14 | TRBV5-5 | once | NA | TGTGCCAGCAGCTTTCAGGTTGGAGGCTATGGCTACACCTTC | CASSFQVGGYGYTF
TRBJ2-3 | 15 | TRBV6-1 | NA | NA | TGTGCCAGCAGTGAATCGGCGGGACGCACAGATACGCAGTATTTT | CASSESAGRTDTQYF
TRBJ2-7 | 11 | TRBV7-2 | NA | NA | TGTGCCAGCAAGGGGTTTTACGAGCAGTACTTC | CASKGFYEQYF
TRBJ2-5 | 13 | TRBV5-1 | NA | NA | TGCGCCAGCGCATGGACAACCCAAGAGACCCAGTACTTC | CASAWTTQETQYF
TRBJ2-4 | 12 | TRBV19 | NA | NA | TGTGCCAGTAGTACCCGACGGGACATTCAGTACTTC | CASSTRRDIQYF
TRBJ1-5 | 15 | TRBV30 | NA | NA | TGTGCCTGGAGTGTATCGACAGGTAGCAATCAGCCCCAGCATTTT | CAWSVSTGSNQPQHF
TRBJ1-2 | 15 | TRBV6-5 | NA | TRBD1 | TGTGCCAGCAGTTACTCGATCCGACAGGGGACATACCAATCCTTC | CASSYSIRQGTYQSF
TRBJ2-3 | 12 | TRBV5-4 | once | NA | TGTGCCAGCAGCTTGCCTCCAGATACGCAGTATTTT | CASSLPPDTQYF
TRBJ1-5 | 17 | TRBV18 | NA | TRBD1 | TGTGCCAGCTCACCAGACCCGGGACAGGTAAGCAATCAGCCCCAGCATTTT | CASSPDPGQVSNQPQHF
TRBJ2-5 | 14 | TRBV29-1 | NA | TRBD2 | TGCAGCGTTGGAGGCGGGAGGGCCGGAGAGACCCAGTACTTC | CSVGGGRAGETQYF
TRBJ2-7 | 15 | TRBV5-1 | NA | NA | TGCGCCAGCAGCTTGGCGGCAGACAACTCCTACGAGCAGTACTTC | CASSLAADNSYEQYF
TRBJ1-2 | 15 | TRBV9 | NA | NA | TGTGCCAGCAGCGTAGGGTCGGGAAGCCCCTCTGGCTACACCTTC | CASSVGSGSPSGYTF
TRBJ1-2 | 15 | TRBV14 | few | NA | TGTGCCAGCAGCCAAGAATTGGGCAGGCGCTATGGCTACACCTTC | CASSQELGRRYGYTF
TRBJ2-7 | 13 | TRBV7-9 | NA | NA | TGTGCCAGCAGCTTAGCGGCAAACCCCGAGCAGTACTTC | CASSLAANPEQYF
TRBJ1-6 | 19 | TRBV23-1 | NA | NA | TGCGCCAGCAGTCAATGCATCCGTGGAAGGGGCTCCTATAATTCACCCCTCCACTTT | CASSQCIRGRGSYNSPLHF
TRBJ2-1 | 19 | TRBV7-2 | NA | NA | TGTGCCAGCGGTAACAGGGAGACGCCCGGGAGGACCACCTACAATGAGCAGTTCTTC | CASGNRETPGRTTYNEQFF
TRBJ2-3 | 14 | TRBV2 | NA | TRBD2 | TGTGCCAGCAGTGATTGGCTAGCGGGAGATACGCAGTATTTT | CASSDWLAGDTQYF
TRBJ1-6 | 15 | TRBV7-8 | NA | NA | TGTGCCAGCAGCTCTTCAGCGTTGAGAAATTCACCCCTCCACTTT | CASSSSALRNSPLHF
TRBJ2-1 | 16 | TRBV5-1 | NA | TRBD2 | TGCGCCAGCAGCATAGTAGCGGGAGAGCGAGGCGATGAGCAGTTCTTC | CASSIVAGERGDEQFF
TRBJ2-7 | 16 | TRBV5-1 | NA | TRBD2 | TGCGCCAGCAGCCCGGGACTAGCGGGGGGTTTCGACGAGCAGTACTTC | CASSPGLAGGFDEQYF
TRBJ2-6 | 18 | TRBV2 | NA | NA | TGTGCCAGCAACCGAGCCCTAACTGCTTCCTCTGGGGCCAACGTCCTGACTTTC | CASNRALTASSGANVLTF
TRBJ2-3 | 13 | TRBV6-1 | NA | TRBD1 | TGTGCCAGCAGACAGGGGACCAGGGATACGCAGTATTTT | CASRQGTRDTQYF
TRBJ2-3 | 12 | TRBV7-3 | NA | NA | TGTGCCAGCAGCTCCATCACAGATACGCAGTATTTT | CASSSITDTQYF
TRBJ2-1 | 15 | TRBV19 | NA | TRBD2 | TGTGCCAGTACGGCTAGCGGGGGTGGAGGGAATGAGCAGTTCTTC | CASTASGGGGNEQFF
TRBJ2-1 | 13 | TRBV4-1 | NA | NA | TGCGCCAGCAGCAAGGGGTGGGACAATGAGCAGTTCTTC | CASSKGWDNEQFF
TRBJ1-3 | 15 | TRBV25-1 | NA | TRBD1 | TGTGCCAGCAGCACGACAGGGGGGCGGAGAAACACCATATATTTT | CASSTTGGRRNTIYF
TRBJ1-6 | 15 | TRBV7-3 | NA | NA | TGTGCCAGCAGTTTAACAGCCGCGAATAATTCACCCCTCCACTTT | CASSLTAANNSPLHF
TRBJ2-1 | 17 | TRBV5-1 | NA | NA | TGCGCCAGCAGCTTTTACACCAGGGCAGATGCCAACAATGAGCAGTTCTTC | CASSFYTRADANNEQFF
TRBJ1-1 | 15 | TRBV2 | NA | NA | TGTGCCAGCAGCCCTTGGTCCGGGGTGAACACTGAAGCTTTCTTT | CASSPWSGVNTEAFF